This entry features one T cell receptor (beta chain) sequence. Antigen unknown. This CDR3 is also generated by other DNA sequences in the sample. The data belong to a study of shared clonotypes between healthy human individuals. Study-level points and caveats: The naive CD4 repertoires of several donors were compared, and approximately 4.7% of clonotypes were shared. Against clonotypes common to all four donors, non-shared ones had lower generation probabilities.

The V gene's germline CDR1 is SGHNT and CDR2 YYREEE (reference sequence). The CDR3 consists of 14 residues. Trimming cost V 4 bases and J 3 bases, with 14 bases left between them. CD4+ cells yielded CD45RA+ naive and CD45RA-negative memory subsets. Original methodology: Without quality scores, immunoSEQ junctional reads could not be filtered like full-length reads. Clones were sequenced by immunoSEQ multiplex PCR, and TCRdb holds only the in-frame ones, with some missing. The V and J calls and clone size were taken over from that table, and D and trimming were inferred from the DNA. Of roughly 2,500,000 clones in the sample, roughly 93% are singletons; the top ten hold roughly 0.36%.

The rearrangement links TRBV5-4 to TRBJ2-7; perhaps TRBD2 as D (5 bases). Sequencing was carried out using naive CD4+ T cells from PBMCs. Subset meaning: CD45RA+ positively selected. The clonotype was recovered from a man between 18 and 35 years old in good health. Some clones in this sample may be carry-over from other donors' samples. CDR3 nucleotides: TGTGCCAGCAGCAGCAAGACGGGAAACTACGAGCAGTACTTC. This codes for CASSSKTGNYEQYF.